The 11 T cell receptor beta chains in this list originate from one sample, sequenced in a study of cytomegalovirus exposure and HLA in healthy donors. 13 Jbeta primers and 60 Vbeta primers were used for the PCR. The data were produced by immunoSEQ multiplex PCR, yet TCRdb's version contains in-frame clones alone and is incomplete. Here the sample spans 150,000 to 200,000 clones, less than 90% being singletons. Input material: PBMCs. The receptors shown here come from a man between 25 and 39 years old in good health and CMV-seronegative.

The chain carries TRBV5-6 and TRBJ1-2; 8 bases are shared with TRBD1. CDR3 size: 13 residues. CDR1 is SGHDT and CDR2 is YYEEEE in the germline V gene. With 4 bases clipped from V and 4 bases from J, the junction kept 3 bases outside the gene matches. The CDR3 nucleotides are TGTGCCAGCAGCCCAGGGGGCGGCTATGGCTACACCTTC. Translated: CASSPGGGYGYTF. The full variable domain, completed using reference TRBV5-6 and TRBJ1-2, is DAGVTQSPTHLIKTRGQQVTLRCSPKSGHDTVSWYQQALGQGPQFIFQYYEEEERQRGNFPDRFSGHQFPNYSSELNVNALLLGDSALYLCASSPGGGYGYTFGSGTRLTVV.

The chain employs TRBV11-3 and TRBJ2-1, with a possible D match to TRBD1 (6 bases). This CDR3 is built from 14 residues. Germline lookup yields CDR1 SGHNT and CDR2 YENEEA. The V end lost 5 bases, the J end lost 1 base, and 9 bases lay between the germline ends. CDR3 amino acids: CASSTGTSYNEQFF. The CDR3 region has the DNA TGTGCCAGCAGCACTGGGACATCCTACAATGAGCAGTTCTTC.

CDR3 protein: CASGFRDRPTGELFF. The CDR3 DNA reads as TGTGCTAGTGGTTTCCGGGACAGGCCCACCGGGGAGCTGTTTTTT. V usage is TRBV12-5 and J usage is TRBJ2-2; 8 bases agree with TRBD1. V was clipped by 3 bases and J by 4 bases; unmatched bases: 4. This CDR3 contains 15 residues. Germline values: CDR1 LGHNT, CDR2 FRNRAP.

This rearrangement joins TRBV4-2 to TRBJ1-2, with TRBD1 as a possible D gene (5 bases). The CDR3 runs to 15 residues. V was clipped by 0 bases and J by 6 bases, with 14 bases between them. The germline CDR1 and CDR2 sequences are LGHNA and YNFKEQ. CDR3 coding DNA: TGTGCCAGCAGCCAAGATCGGTCGCAGGGCCATGGCTACACCTTC. Amino acid sequence: CASSQDRSQGHGYTF.

The rearrangement links TRBV9 to TRBJ1-4; no reliable D call. Germline assignment: CDR1 SGDLS and CDR2 YYNGEE. The CDR3 sequence is 13 residues long. Trimming removed 3 bases at V and 8 bases at J, with 11 bases between. CDR3 nucleotide sequence: TGTGCCAGCAGCGAGGGTTCGGGGGAAAAACTGTTTTTT. Protein product: CASSEGSGEKLFF.

This chain joins TRBV13 and TRBJ1-1, with TRBD1 identical over 8 bases. The CDR3 loop spans 17 amino acids. The trim removed 4 bases at V and 0 bases at J, leaving 10 bases unmatched. Germline loops: CDR1 PRHDT, CDR2 FYEKMQ (reference sequence). CDR3 coding DNA: TGTGCCAGCAGCTCCTTAGGACAGACAGGGGTGAACACTGAAGCTTTCTTT. Residues: CASSSLGQTGVNTEAFF.

The DNA of the CDR3 is TGCGCCAGCAGCCAAGATCGGTCGTACTACCAAGAGACCCAGTACTTC. Translated, it gives CASSQDRSYYQETQYF. The rearrangement links TRBV4-3 to TRBJ2-5; D remains ambiguous. This CDR3 is 16 amino acids long. The V gene lost 0 bases and the J gene lost 0 bases, with 11 bases spanning the gap. Looked up from germline, CDR1 is LGHNA and CDR2 is YSLEER.

The V call is TRBV5-4, the J call TRBJ1-6, with unresolved D. Germline V CDR1 and CDR2: SGHNT, YYREEE (reference sequence). Trimming left V 0 bases short and J 8 bases short, with 9 bases between. The CDR3 length is 14 residues. CDR3 sequence reads: CASSLEQRDSPLHF. The CDR3 coding sequence is TGTGCCAGCAGCTTGGAACAGAGGGATTCACCCCTCCACTTT.

The CDR3 here is CASSSTGTPPKLFF. The DNA for the CDR3 is TGTGCCAGCAGCTCTACTGGGACACCTCCTAAACTGTTTTTT. V is TRBV27 and J is TRBJ1-4; TRBD1 is a possible D gene (6 bases). V lost 6 bases, J lost 11 bases, and 19 bases lay in between. The V gene's germline CDR1 is MNHEY and CDR2 SMNVEV (reference sequence). The length of the CDR3 is 14 residues.

Regarding this clone: This specimen includes other DNA sequences encoding the same CDR3. V is TRBV6-5 and J is TRBJ1-1, with a weak D call TRBD1 (5 bases). The CDR3 extends over 14 amino acids. Trimming pared 2 bases from V and 2 bases from J, leaving 9 bases between. Per the germline V gene, CDR1 is MNHEY and CDR2 is SVGAGI. CDR3 residues: CASSYGQGNTEAFF. CDR3 bases: TGTGCCAGCAGTTACGGGCAGGGTAACACTGAAGCTTTCTTT.

Only a few counts were recorded for this clone. This chain joins TRBV6-5 and TRBJ2-7; D is unresolved. Germline CDR1 is MNHEY and CDR2 is SVGAGI. This CDR3 is 12 amino acids long. Deletions cut 6 bases from V and 6 bases from J, with 12 bases between. DNA of the CDR3: TGTGCCAGCAGCCCCCGTGGGCTCGAGCAGTACTTC. It encodes CASSPRGLEQYF.